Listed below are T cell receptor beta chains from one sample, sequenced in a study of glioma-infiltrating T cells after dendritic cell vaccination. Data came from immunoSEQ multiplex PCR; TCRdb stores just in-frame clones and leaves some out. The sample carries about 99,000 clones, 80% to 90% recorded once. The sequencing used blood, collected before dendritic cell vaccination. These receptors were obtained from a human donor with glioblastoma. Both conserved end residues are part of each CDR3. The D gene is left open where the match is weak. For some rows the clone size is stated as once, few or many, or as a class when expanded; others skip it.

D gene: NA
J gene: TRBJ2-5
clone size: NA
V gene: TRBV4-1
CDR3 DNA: TGCGCCAGCAGCCAAGATCCCGCTCGGGGAGAGACCCAGTACTTC
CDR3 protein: CASSQDPARGETQYF

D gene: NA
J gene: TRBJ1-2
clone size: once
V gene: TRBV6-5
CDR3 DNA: TGTGCCAGCAGACGGGGGGGCATGGACTATGGCTACACCTTC
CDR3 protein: CASRRGGMDYGYTF

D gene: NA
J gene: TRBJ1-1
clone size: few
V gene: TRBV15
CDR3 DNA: TGTGCCACCAGCAGAGATCGACAGCCGAACACTGAAGCTTTCTTT
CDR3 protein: CATSRDRQPNTEAFF

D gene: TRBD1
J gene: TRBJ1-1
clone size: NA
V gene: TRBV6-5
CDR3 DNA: TGTGCCAGCAGTAGCGGACAGGGGATCGGCACTGAAGCTTTCTTT
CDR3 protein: CASSSGQGIGTEAFF

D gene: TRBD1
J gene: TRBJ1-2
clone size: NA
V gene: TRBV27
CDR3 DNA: TGTGCCAGCAGTTTGGGACAGGATAATAACTATGGCTACACCTTC
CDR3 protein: CASSLGQDNNYGYTF

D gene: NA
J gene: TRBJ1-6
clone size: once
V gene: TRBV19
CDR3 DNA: TGTGCCAGTTCACCGGAGGGAAGGAATTCACCCCTCCACTTT
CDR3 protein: CASSPEGRNSPLHF

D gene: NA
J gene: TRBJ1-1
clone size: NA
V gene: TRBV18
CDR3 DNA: TGTGCCAGCTCACCGATTGCGGGGTTCGGTGCGGAAGCTTTCTTT
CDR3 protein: CASSPIAGFGAEAFF

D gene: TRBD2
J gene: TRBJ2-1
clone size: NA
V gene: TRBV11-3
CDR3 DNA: TGTGCCAGCAGCGGGGGGGTCGGCGATGAGCAGTTCTTC
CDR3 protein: CASSGGVGDEQFF

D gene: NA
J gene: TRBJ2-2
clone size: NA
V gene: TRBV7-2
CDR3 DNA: TGTGCCAGCAGCTTAGTTCGTTCTACCGGGGAGCTGTTTTTT
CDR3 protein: CASSLVRSTGELFF

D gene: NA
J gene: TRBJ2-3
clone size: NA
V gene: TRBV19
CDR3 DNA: TGTGCCAGTAGTAGAAGTCGCGCGGGAGATACGCAGTATTTT
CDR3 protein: CASSRSRAGDTQYF

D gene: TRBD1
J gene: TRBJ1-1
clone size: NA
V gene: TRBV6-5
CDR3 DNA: TGTGCCAGCAGGCCAACAGGGGGCTCACACACTGAAGCTTTCTTT
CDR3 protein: CASRPTGGSHTEAFF

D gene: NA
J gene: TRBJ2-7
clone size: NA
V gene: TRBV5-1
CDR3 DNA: TGCGCCAGCAGCTTGTTAAGGGGCCGGGACGAGCAGTACTTC
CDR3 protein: CASSLLRGRDEQYF

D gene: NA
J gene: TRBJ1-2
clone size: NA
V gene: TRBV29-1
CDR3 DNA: TGCAGCGTTGAAGACAGGTATGGCTACACCTTC
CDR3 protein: CSVEDRYGYTF

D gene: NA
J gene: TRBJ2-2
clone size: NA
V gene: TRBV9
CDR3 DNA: TGTGCCAGCAGCGTATCGCCAGGCGAAGACACCGGGGAGCTGTTTTTT
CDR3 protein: CASSVSPGEDTGELFF

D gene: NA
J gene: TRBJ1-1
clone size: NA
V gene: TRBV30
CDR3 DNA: TGTGCCTGGAGAAAGCAAGCGAACACTGAAGCTTTCTTT
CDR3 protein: CAWRKQANTEAFF

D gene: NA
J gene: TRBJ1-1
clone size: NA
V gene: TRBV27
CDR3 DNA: TGTGCCAGCAGTTCTGAACCGGGTGTCTGGAACACTGAAGCTTTCTTT
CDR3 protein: CASSSEPGVWNTEAFF

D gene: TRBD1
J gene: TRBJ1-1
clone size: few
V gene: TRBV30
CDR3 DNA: TGTGCCTGGAGCTTGGGACAGGGGAGAAAAGCTTTCTTT
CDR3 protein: CAWSLGQGRKAFF

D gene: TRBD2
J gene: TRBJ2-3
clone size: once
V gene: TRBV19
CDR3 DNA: TGTGCCAGTAGTACTATAGCGGGGGGGACAGATACGCAGTATTTT
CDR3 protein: CASSTIAGGTDTQYF

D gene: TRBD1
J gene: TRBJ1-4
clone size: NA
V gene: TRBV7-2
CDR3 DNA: TGTGCCAGCAGCCGTTCCGGGACAGAAGCAGCAACTAATGAAAAACTGTTTTTT
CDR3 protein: CASSRSGTEAATNEKLFF

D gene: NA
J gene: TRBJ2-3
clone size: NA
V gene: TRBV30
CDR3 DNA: TGTGCCTGGAGTGTACTCGGCAGGCGCACAGATACGCAGTATTTT
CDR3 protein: CAWSVLGRRTDTQYF